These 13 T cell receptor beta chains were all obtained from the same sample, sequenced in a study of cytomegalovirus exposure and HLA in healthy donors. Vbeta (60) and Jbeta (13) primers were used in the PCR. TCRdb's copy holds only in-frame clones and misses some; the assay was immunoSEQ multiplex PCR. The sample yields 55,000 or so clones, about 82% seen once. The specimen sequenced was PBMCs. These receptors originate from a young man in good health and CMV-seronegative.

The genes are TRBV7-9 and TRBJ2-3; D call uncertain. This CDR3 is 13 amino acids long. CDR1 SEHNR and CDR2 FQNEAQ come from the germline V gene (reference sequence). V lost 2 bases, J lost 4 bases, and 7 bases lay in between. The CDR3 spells CASSLSQADTQYF. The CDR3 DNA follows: TGTGCCAGCAGCTTATCCCAGGCAGATACGCAGTATTTT.

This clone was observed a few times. The CDR3 region has the DNA TGTGCCAGCAGCCAGCTTTTGTCAGGGAACACTGAAGCTTTCTTT. Amino acid sequence: CASSQLLSGNTEAFF. This rearrangement joins TRBV27 to TRBJ1-1; D remains unclear. The CDR3 length is 15 residues. V was clipped by 6 bases and J by 1 base, with 15 bases between them. Per germline, CDR1 MNHEY and CDR2 SMNVEV (reference sequence).

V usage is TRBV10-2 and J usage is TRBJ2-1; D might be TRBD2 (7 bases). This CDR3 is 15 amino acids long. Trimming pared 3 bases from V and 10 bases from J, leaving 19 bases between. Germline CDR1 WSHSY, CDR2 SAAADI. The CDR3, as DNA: TGCGCCAGCAGTGATGAGGGGGGGCCGGTGCGAGAGCAGTTCTTC. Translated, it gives CASSDEGGPVREQFF.

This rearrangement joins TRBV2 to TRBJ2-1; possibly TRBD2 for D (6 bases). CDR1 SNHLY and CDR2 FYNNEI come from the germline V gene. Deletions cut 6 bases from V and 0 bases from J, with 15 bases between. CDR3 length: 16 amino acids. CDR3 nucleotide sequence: TGTGCCAGCAGGGGCCTAGCGCGTAGCTCCTACAATGAGCAGTTCTTC. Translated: CASRGLARSSYNEQFF.

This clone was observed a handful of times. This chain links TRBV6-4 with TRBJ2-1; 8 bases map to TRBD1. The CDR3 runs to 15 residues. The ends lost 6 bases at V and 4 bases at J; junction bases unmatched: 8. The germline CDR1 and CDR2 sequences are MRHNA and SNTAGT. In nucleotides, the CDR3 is TGTGCCAGCAGCCGTCGACAGGGGAATTACAATGAGCAGTTCTTC. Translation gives CASSRRQGNYNEQFF.

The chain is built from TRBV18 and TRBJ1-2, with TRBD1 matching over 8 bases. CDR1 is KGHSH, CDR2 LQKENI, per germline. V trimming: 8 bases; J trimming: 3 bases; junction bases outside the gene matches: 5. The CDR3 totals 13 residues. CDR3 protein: CASGPDRDYGYTF. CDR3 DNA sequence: TGTGCCAGCGGGCCGGACAGGGACTATGGCTACACCTTC.

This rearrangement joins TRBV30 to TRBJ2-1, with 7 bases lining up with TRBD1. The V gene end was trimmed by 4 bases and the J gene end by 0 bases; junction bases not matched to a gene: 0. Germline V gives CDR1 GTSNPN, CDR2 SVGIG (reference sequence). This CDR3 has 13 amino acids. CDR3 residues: CAWTGGSYNEQFF. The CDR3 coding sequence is TGTGCCTGGACAGGGGGCTCCTACAATGAGCAGTTCTTC.

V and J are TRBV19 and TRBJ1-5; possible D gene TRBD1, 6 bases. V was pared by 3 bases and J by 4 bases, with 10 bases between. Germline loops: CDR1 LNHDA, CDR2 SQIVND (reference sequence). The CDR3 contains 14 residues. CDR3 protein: CASSIGRGNQPQHF. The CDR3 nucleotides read TGTGCCAGTAGTATCGGCAGGGGAAATCAGCCCCAGCATTTT. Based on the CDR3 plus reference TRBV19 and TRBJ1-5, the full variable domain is DGGITQSPKYLFRKEGQNVTLSCEQNLNHDAMYWYRQDPGQGLRLIYYSQIVNDFQKGDIAEGYSVSREKKESFPLTVTSAQKNPTAFYLCASSIGRGNQPQHFGDGTRLSIL.

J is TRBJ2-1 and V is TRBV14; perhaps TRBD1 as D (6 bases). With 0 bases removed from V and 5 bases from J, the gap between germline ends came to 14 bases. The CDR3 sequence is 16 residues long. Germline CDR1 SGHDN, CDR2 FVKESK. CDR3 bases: TGTGCCAGCAGCCAAGATAGGGCAGGGGTGAACAATGAGCAGTTCTTC. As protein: CASSQDRAGVNNEQFF.

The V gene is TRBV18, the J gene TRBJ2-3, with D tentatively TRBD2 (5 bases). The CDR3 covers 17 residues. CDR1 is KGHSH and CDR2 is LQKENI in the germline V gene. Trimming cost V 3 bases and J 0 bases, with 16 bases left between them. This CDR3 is CASSPRSGVASTDTQYF. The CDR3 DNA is TGTGCCAGCTCACCCCGGTCCGGGGTAGCTAGCACAGATACGCAGTATTTT.

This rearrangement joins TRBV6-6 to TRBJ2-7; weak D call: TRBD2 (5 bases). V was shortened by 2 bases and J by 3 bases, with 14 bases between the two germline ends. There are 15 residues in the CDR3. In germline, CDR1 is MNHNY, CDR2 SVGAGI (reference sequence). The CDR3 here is CASSYPRSGYYEQYF. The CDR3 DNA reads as TGTGCCAGCAGTTACCCCAGAAGCGGATACTACGAGCAGTACTTC.

The CDR3 loop reads CASAGMNTEAFF. The CDR3 nucleotides read TGTGCCAGTGCGGGGATGAACACTGAAGCTTTCTTT. This chain links TRBV19 with TRBJ1-1; D not resolved. Germline V gene lookup returns CDR1 LNHDA and CDR2 SQIVND (reference sequence). There are 12 residues in the CDR3. Trimming removed 8 bases at V and 0 bases at J, with 7 bases between.

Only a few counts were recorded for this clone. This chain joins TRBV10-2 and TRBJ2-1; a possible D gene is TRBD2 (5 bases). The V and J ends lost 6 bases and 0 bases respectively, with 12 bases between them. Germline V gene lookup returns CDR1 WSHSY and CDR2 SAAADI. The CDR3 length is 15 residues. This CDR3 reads CASRDWPSSYNEQFF. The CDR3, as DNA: TGCGCCAGCAGGGACTGGCCAAGCTCCTACAATGAGCAGTTCTTC.